This T cell receptor beta chain was captured by sequencing in a study of blood T cell repertoires in COVID-19 (dated by TCRdb to about 2020). Background for the entire study: Collaborator samples came from the United States, Italy and Spain and covered acute and convalescent phases of COVID-19. The material from the prospective study consisted of cDNA or gDNA derived from T cells, B-cell-depleted T cells, or PBMCs. Deeply sampled blood TCRbeta repertoires from subjects exposed to, actively infected with, or recovered from COVID-19 were included in the dataset. A freely available public database, intended as a resource for researchers studying the immune response to SARS-CoV-2, is where the repertoires were released. The samples were drawn from the first 160 participants of the ongoing ImmuneRACE study and from 950 to 1,500 subjects provided by 6 global collaborators. Sample metadata almost always included a de-identified subject ID, COVID-19 status, age in years and sex. Where HLA class I and class II types were available, the types were taken from metadata supplied by the sample provider, not from assay-based typing. The paper's findings and limits, for the study overall: How much clinical and demographic metadata was included differed by source and by participant, and the metadata was provided uncurated.

The germline V gene yields SGHNT for CDR1 and YENEEA for CDR2. The germline ends are 15 bases apart after V is trimmed by 4 bases and J by 2 bases. The CDR3 goes from the cysteine to the phenylalanine over 16 residues. Only the CDR3 part of the read is kept: 48 bases, read in frame from the first base. The table lists this clone with a count of one. Its antigen is still unknown. There are no base qualities to consult, and no much larger clone falls within one base. TCRbeta CDR3 regions were amplified from genomic DNA using the immunoSEQ Assay, a bias-controlled multiplex PCR. The original methods were these. Within the assay, amplification of reference gene primers was used to estimate how many nucleated cells each sample contained. To quantify the absolute abundance of each unique TCRbeta CDR3 rearrangement, sequence reads were collapsed and filtered. For each sample, productive Simpson clonality was calculated as the square root of Simpson's diversity index across productive rearrangements. TCRdb took this table from immuneACCESS and kept in-frame rearrangements with V and J called. Such tables lack part of the clones; where checked against another copy, unresolved V genes explain under half of the gap, and the rest is unexplained. The V and J calls and the clone size are those of that table, but D and trimming were determined from the DNA. The sample profile shows roughly 84,000 clones; around four fifths of them were found once. The ten biggest clones cover 15% to 20% of the sample.

The collaborating institutions used their own protocols to collect whole blood in K2EDTA tubes. For TCRbeta analysis, collaborator samples were shipped as frozen whole blood, as isolated PBMCs, or as DNA extracted from either sample type. The origin of this receptor is an elderly man with active or convalescent COVID-19. Sequenced sample: peripheral blood. Here the chain combines TRBV11-3 and TRBJ2-1, and perhaps TRBD2 as D gene, on 6 matching bases. The DNA sequence follows: TGTGCCAGCAGCTCGCGACTAGTAGGAACCTACAATGAGCAGTTCTTC. Its protein product is CASSSRLVGTYNEQFF.